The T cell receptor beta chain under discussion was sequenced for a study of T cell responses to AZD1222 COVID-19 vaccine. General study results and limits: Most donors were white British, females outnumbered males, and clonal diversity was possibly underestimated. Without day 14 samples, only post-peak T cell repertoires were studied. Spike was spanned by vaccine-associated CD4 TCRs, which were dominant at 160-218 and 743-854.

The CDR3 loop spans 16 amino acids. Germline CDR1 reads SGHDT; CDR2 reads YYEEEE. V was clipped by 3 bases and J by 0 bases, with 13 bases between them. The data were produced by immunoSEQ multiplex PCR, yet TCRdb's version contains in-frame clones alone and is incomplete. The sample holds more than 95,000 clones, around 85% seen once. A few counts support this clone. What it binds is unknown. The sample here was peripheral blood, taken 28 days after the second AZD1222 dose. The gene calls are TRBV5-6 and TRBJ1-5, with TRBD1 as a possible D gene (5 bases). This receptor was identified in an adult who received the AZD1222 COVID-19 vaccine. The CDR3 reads CASSSWDAYSNQPQHF. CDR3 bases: TGTGCCAGCAGCTCCTGGGACGCTTATAGCAATCAGCCCCAGCATTTT.